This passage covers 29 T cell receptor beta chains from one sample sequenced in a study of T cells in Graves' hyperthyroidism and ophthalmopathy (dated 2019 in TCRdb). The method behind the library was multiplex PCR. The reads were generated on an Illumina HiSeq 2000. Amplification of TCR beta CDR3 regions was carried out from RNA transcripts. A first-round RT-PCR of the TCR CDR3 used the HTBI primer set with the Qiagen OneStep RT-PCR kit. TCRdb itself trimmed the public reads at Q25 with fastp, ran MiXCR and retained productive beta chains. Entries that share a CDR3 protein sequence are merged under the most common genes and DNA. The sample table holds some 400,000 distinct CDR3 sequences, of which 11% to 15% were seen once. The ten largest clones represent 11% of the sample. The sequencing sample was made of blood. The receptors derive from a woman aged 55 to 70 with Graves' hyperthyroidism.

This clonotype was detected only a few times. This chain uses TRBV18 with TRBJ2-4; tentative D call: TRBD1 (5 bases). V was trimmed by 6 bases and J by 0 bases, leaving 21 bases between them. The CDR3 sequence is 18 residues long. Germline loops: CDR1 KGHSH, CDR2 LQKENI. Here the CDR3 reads CASSRTQGAFLAKNIQYF. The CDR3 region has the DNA TGTGCCAGCTCTAGAACCCAGGGCGCTTTCCTAGCCAAAAACATTCAGTACTTC.

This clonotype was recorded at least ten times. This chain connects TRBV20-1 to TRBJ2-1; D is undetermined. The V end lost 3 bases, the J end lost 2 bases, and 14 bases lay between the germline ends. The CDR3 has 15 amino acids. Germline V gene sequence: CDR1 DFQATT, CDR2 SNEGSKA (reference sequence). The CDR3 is CSARDGIQTYNEQFF. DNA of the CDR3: TGCAGTGCTAGGGATGGGATACAAACCTACAATGAGCAGTTCTTC.

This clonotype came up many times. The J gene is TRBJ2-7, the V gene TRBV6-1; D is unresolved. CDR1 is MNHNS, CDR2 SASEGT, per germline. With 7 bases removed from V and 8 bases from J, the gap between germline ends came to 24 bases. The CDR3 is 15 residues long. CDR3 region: CASNLPSTDPGQQYF. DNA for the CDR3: TGTGCCAGCAACCTCCCGTCGACGGACCCCGGTCAGCAGTACTTC.

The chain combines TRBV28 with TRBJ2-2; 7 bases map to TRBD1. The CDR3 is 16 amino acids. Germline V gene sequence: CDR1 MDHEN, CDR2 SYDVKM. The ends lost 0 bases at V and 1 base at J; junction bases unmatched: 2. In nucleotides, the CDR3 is TGTGCCAGCAGTTTATGGTGGGACAGGAACACCGGGGAGCTGTTTTTT. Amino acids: CASSLWWDRNTGELFF.

The CDR3 sequence: CAWSIGDGRTEAFF. For the CDR3, the DNA is TGTGCCTGGAGTATCGGGGACGGTCGGACTGAAGCTTTCTTT. V and J are TRBV30 and TRBJ1-1, with D possibly TRBD1 on 5 matching bases. The V gene's germline CDR1 is GTSNPN and CDR2 SVGIG (reference sequence). Deletions cut 2 bases from V and 5 bases from J, with 15 bases between. This CDR3 spans 14 amino acids.

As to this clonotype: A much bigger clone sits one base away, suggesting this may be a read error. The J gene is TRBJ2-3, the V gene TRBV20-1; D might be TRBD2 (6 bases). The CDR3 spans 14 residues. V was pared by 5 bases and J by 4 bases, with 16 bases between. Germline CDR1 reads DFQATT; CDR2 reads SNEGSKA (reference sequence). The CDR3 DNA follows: TGCAGTGCTCGCGCCCCAGCGGGCCCAGATACGCAGTATTTT. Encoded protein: CSARAPAGPDTQYF.

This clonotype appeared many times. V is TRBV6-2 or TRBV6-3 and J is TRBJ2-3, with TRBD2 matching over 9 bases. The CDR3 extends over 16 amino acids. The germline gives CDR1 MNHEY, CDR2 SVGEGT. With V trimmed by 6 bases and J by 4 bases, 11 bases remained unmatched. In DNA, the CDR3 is TGTGCCAGCAGCCCGTCGGGAGCGGGGGGCGCAGATACGCAGTATTTT. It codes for CASSPSGAGGADTQYF.

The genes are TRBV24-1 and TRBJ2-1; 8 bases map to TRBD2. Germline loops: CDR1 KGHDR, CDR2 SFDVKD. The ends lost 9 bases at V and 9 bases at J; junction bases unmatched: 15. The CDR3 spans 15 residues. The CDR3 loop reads CATGGEREKMTEQFF. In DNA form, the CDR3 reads TGTGCCACCGGGGGGGAGCGGGAGAAGATGACTGAGCAGTTCTTC.

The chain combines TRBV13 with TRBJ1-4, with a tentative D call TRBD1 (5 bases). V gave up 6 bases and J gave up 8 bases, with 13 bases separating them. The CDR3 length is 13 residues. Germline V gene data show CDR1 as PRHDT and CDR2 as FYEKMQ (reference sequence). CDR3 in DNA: TGTGCCAGCAGTCAGGGACGATCGGAAAAACTGTTTTTT. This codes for CASSQGRSEKLFF. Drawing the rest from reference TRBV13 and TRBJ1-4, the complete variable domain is AAGVIQSPRHLIKEKRETATLKCYPIPRHDTVYWYQQGPGQDPQFLISFYEKMQSDKGSIPDRFSAQQFSDYHSELNMSSLELGDSALYFCASSQGRSEKLFFGSGTQLSVL.

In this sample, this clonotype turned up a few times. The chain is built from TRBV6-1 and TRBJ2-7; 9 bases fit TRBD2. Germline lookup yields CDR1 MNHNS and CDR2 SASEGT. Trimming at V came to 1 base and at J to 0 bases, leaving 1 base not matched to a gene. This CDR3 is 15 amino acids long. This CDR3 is CASSEGLAASYEQYF. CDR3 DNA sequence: TGTGCCAGCAGTGAAGGACTAGCGGCCTCCTACGAGCAGTACTTC.

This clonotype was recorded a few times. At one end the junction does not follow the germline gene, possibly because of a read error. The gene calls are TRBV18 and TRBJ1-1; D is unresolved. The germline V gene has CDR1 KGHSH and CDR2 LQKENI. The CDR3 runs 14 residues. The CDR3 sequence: CAGSGSSGGTEAFF. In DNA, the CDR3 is TGTGCCGGCTCAGGATCCTCTGGCGGAACTGAAGCTTTCTTT.

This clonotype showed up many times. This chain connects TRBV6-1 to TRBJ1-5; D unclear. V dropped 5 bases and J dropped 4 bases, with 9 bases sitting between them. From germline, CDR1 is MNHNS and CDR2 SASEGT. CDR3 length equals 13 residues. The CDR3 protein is CASSSWDNQPQHF. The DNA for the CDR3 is TGTGCCAGCAGTAGTTGGGATAATCAGCCCCAGCATTTT.

The DNA of the CDR3 is TGTGCCACCCGAGGACAGCTGAACACTGAAGCTTTCTTT. Its translation: CATRGQLNTEAFF. The V gene is TRBV24-1, the J gene TRBJ1-1, with a tentative D call TRBD1 (6 bases). Germline CDR1 is KGHDR and CDR2 is SFDVKD. The CDR3 has 13 residues. The V end lost 9 bases, the J end lost 0 bases, and 10 bases lay between the germline ends.

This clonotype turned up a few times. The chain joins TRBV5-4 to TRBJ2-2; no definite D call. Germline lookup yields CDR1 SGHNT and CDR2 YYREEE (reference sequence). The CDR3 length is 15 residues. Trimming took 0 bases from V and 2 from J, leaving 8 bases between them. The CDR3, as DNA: TGTGCCAGCAGCTTGGTCCCTGGTAACACCGGGGAGCTGTTTTTT. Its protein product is CASSLVPGNTGELFF.

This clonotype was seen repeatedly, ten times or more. The CDR3 here is CASSPGAGHYEQYF. The DNA for the CDR3 is TGTGCCAGCAGTCCCGGGGCCGGCCACTACGAGCAGTACTTC. V usage is TRBV7-9 and J usage is TRBJ2-7; D is possibly TRBD1 or TRBD2 (5 bases each). CDR1 SEHNR and CDR2 FQNEAQ come from the germline V gene (reference sequence). This CDR3 spans 14 amino acids. With 6 bases removed from V and 3 bases from J, the gap between germline ends came to 15 bases. The entire variable domain, with the rest obtained from reference TRBV7-9 and TRBJ2-7, is as follows: DTGVSQNPRHKITKRGQNVTFRCDPISEHNRLYWYRQTLGQGPEFLTYFQNEAQLEKSRLLSDRFSAERPKGSFSTLEIQRTEQGDSAMYLCASSPGAGHYEQYFGPGTRLTVT.

This CDR3 is CASSTQGARGTGELFF. The CDR3 bases are TGTGCCAGCTCAACCCAGGGGGCGCGGGGCACCGGGGAGCTGTTTTTT. The chain joins TRBV18 to TRBJ2-2; TRBD1 agrees at 8 bases. J lost 4 bases, V lost 5 bases, and 9 bases had no gene match. The CDR3 contains 16 residues. The V gene's germline CDR1 is KGHSH and CDR2 LQKENI. Complete variable domain (other parts from reference TRBV18 and TRBJ2-2): NAGVMQNPRHLVRRRGQEARLRCSPMKGHSHVYWYRQLPEEGLKFMVYLQKENIIDESGMPKERFSAEFPKEGPSILRIQQVVRGDSAAYFCASSTQGARGTGELFFGEGSRLTVL.

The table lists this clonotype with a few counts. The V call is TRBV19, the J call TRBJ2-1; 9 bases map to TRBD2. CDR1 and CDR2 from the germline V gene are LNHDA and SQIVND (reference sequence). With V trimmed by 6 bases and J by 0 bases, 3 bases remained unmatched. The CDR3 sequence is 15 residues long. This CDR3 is CASRTSGLSYNEQFF. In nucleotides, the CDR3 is TGTGCCAGTAGGACTAGCGGTCTCTCCTACAATGAGCAGTTCTTC.

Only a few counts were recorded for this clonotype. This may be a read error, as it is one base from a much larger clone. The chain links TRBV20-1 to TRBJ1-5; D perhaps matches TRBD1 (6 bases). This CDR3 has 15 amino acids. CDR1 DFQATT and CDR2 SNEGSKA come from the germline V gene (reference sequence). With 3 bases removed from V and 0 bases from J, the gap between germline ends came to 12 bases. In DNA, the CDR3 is TGCAGTGCTAGTCTGGGACAACCTAGCAATCAGCCCCAGCATTTT. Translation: CSASLGQPSNQPQHF.

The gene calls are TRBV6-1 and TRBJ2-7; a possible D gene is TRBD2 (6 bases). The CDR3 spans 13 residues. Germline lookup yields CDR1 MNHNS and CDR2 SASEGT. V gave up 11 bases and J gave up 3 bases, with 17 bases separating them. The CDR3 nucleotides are TGTGCCCTCAAAAGAGCGGGCGGCTACGAGCAGTACTTC. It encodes CALKRAGGYEQYF.

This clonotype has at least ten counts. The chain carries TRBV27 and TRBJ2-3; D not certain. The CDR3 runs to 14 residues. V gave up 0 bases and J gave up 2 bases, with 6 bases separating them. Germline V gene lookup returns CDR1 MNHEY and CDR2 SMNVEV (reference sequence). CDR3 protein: CASSLSINTDTQYF. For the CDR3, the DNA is TGTGCCAGCAGTTTATCAATTAACACAGATACGCAGTATTTT.

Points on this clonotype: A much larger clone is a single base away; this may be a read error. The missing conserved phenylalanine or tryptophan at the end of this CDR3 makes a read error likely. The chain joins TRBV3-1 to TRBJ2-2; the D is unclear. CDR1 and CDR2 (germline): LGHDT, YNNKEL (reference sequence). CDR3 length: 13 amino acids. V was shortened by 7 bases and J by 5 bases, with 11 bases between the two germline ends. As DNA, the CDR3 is TGTGCCAGCACCAATTCGCGGACCGGGGAGCTGTTTTCT. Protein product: CASTNSRTGELFS.

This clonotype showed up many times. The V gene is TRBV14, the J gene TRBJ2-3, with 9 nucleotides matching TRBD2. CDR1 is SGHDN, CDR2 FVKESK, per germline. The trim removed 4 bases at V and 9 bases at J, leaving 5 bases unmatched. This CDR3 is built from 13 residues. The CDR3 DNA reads TGTGCCAGCAGCCCCAATAGCGGGAGCACGCAGTATTTT. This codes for CASSPNSGSTQYF. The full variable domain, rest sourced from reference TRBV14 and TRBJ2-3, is EAGVTQFPSHSVIEKGQTVTLRCDPISGHDNLYWYRRVMGKEIKFLLHFVKESKQDESGMPNNRFLAERTGGTYSTLKVQPAELEDSGVYFCASSPNSGSTQYFGPGTRLTVL.

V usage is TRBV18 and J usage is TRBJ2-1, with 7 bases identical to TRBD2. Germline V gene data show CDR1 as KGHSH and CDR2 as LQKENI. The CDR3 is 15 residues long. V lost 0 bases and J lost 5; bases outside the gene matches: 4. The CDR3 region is CASSPPGLHNNEQFF. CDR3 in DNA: TGTGCCAGCTCACCACCGGGACTACATAACAATGAGCAGTTCTTC.

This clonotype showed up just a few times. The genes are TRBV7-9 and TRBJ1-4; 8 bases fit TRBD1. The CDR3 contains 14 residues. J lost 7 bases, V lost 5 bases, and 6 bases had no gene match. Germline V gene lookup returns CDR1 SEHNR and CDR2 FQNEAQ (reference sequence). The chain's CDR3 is CASSHIDRGEKLFF. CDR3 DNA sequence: TGTGCCAGCAGCCACATAGACAGGGGTGAAAAACTGTTTTTT.

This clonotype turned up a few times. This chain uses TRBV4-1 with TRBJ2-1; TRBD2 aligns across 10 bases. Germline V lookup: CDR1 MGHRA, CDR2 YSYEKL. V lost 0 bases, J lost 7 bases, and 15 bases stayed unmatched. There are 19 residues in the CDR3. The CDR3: CASSQDQASGRAGSNEQFF. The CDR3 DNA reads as TGCGCCAGCAGCCAAGATCAGGCCAGCGGGAGGGCCGGGTCGAATGAGCAGTTCTTC.

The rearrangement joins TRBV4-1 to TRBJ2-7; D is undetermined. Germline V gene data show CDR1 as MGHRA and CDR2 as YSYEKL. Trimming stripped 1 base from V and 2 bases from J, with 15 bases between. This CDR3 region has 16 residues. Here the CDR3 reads CASSQAMTTRTYEQYF. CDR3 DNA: TGCGCCAGCAGCCAAGCGATGACAACAAGAACCTACGAGCAGTACTTC.

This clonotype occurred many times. CDR3 protein: CSAFRGANTEAFF. The CDR3 DNA is TGCAGTGCTTTTAGAGGGGCTAACACTGAAGCTTTCTTT. The V call is TRBV20-1, the J call TRBJ1-1, with D maybe TRBD1 (5 bases). Trimming took off 5 bases at V and 2 bases at J, with 12 bases between the two ends. The CDR3 loop spans 13 amino acids. Germline CDR1 reads DFQATT; CDR2 reads SNEGSKA (reference sequence).

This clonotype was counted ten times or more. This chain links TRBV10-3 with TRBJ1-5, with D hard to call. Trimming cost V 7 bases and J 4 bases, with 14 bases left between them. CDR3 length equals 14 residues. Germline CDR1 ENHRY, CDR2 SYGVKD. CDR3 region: CAINDEFLNQPQHF. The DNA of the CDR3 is TGTGCCATCAACGACGAGTTCCTAAATCAGCCCCAGCATTTT.

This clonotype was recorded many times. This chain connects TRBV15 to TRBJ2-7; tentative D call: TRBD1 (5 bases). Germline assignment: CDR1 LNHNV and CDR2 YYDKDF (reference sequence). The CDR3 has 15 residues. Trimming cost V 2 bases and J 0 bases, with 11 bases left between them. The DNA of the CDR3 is TGTGCCACCAGCAGATTCAGGGCCAGCTCCTACGAGCAGTACTTC. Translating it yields CATSRFRASSYEQYF.